What follows describes a single T cell receptor (beta chain). This clone's antigen is unknown. No base quality values were provided; no much bigger clone lies one nucleotide off. After removal of 7 bases from V and 4 bases from J, the junction retains 6 bases not matched to a gene. The CDR3 sequence holds 13 residues, the cysteine and phenylalanine included. CDR3 DNA is the only sequence kept; it has 39 bases, read in frame from the first base. CDR1 LGHNT and CDR2 FRNRAP are derived from the germline V gene. This specimen's time point label, per the study, means: baseline before first vaccination. Vaccinee samples came from UK trials COV001 and COV002, including a single-blind randomized controlled phase 2/3 trial of AZD1222 (ChAdOx1 nCoV-19) in healthy adults. For TCRbeta chain sequencing, PBMC samples from trial participants were taken at day 0 and at day 28 after the second dose. The CDR3 regions of human TCRbeta chains were analyzed by immunosequencing. The study's own analysis went as follows. TCRs in the repertoires were matched against a reference library of SARS-CoV-2-specific TCRs that had been generated with the MIRA antigen-specificity platform. Breadth was defined as the fraction of unique TCRs that were SARS-CoV-2-associated, and depth was defined as the fraction of total T cells that were SARS-CoV-2-associated. Using the MIRA data, each spike-specific TCR was assigned both to the spike region to which the TCR was reactive and to a CD4 or CD8 class. Log10-transformed breadth and depth values were compared by one-way ANOVA with Sidak's multiple comparisons tests. TCRdb took over this immuneACCESS table, retaining in-frame rearrangements with V and J assigned. Such tables are incomplete; in checked studies, under half of the missing clones stem from an unresolved V gene, and the remainder is unexplained. D and trimming were read from the DNA, whereas the V and J calls and clone size are those reported in that table. The sample data list some 89,000 clones, and approximately 89% of these were observed just once. Together, the top ten hold about 2.2% of the sample.

The data were taken from a study of T cell responses to AZD1222 COVID-19 vaccine (dated by TCRdb to the early 2020s). Concerning the study at large: Because spike-specific TCR depth and breadth did not differ between the two schedules, AZD1222 recipients who got a second dose at roughly 4 weeks were pooled with those who got a second dose at roughly 12 weeks. A total of more than 230 trial participants underwent TCR sequencing, of whom some 210 received two doses of AZD1222 and about 25 received two doses of the MenACWY control vaccine. Trial participants were enrolled by age into 18-55, 56-69 and 70-plus year subgroups, with about 150, 27 and 61 TCR-sequenced participants respectively.

Study-level results and caveats: Because no samples from the day 14 peak response were available, repertoires could be characterized only after the peak T cell response. CD4 TCRs associated with the vaccine covered the entire spike protein, and the dominant responses were in regions 160-218 and 743-854. Conclusions about previously exposed vaccinees are limited, since just a handful of AZD1222 recipients were seropositive for SARS-CoV-2 at baseline. Reportedly, close to half of the unique spike-specific TCRs recognized epitopes lying outside the regions that are mutated in the B.1.351 and B.1.1.7 variants. In the small 56-69-year group, the increase in depth fell short of significance, most likely because of low power. Most participants were white British and females outnumbered males, and the authors suggested that clonal diversity may have been underestimated. Spike-specific TCR breadth and depth rose significantly after two AZD1222 doses compared with day 0 and with MenACWY recipients.

The sequence is built from TRBV12-5 and TRBJ2-5; 7 bases in between match TRBD1. The sample consisted of peripheral blood, taken on day 0 of AZD1222 vaccination. This receptor was identified in an adult in good health. The CDR3 region: CASDKGTAETQYF. The sequence in DNA is TGTGCTAGTGACAAGGGGACAGCAGAGACCCAGTACTTC.